This TCR beta chain appears in the sequencing data of a study of blood T cell repertoires in COVID-19. Sequencing was performed with immunoSEQ multiplex PCR; in TCRdb, only in-frame clones are kept and a portion is missing. The repertoire has under 300,000 clones, 80% to 90% of them found once; the top ten carry 15% to 19%. The sequence was collected from a man between 18 and 29 years old who had recovered from COVID-19. Source material: PBMCs or T cells enriched from blood (not recorded which).

The CDR3 DNA reads as TGCGCCAGCCAAATTAACCTAGGTTCGAACTACGAGCAGTACTTC. Its translation: CASQINLGSNYEQYF. The V call is TRBV5-1, the J call TRBJ2-7; no firm D call. The CDR3 sequence is 15 residues long. Germline V CDR1 and CDR2: SGHRS, YFSETQ. V shed 7 bases and J shed 3 bases, with 20 bases lying between them.